The T cell receptor beta chain described here comes from a study of identical twins. General study results and limits: The study drew conclusions from cross-sectional statistical analysis, not from following the same donors.

Trimming pared 5 bases from V and 10 bases from J, leaving 14 bases between. This CDR3 comprises 13 residues. Each donor was a healthy Caucasian. cDNA molecules carried unique molecular identifiers, and template switching added a universal primer site. In TCRdb, the 5' RACE reads were re-called with MiXCR into one record per CDR3 protein. The sample lists about 1.7 million distinct CDR3 sequences, roughly 35% occurring once. This clonotype was picked up a small number of times. Antigen: not known. The chain couples TRBV12-3 or TRBV12-4 to TRBJ1-4; D is perhaps TRBD1 (5 bases). The sequenced sample consisted of cord blood. The sequence came from a newborn girl in good health. CDR3 residues: CASSKVSGGKLFF. The CDR3 DNA reads as TGTGCCAGCAGTAAGGTGTCGGGGGGAAAACTGTTTTTT.